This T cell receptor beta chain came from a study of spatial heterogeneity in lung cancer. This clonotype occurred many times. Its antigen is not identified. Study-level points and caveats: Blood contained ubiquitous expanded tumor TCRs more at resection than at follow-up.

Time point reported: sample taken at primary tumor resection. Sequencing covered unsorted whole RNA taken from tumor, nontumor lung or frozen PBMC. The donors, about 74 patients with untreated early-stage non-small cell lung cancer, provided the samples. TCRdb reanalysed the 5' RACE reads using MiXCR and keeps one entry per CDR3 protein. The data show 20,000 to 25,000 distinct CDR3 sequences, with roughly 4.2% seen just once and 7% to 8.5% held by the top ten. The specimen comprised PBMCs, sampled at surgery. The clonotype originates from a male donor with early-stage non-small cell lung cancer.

The CDR3 DNA reads as TGTGCCAGCAGCCAAGTACGGACTGAAGCTTTCTTT. It translates to CASSQVRTEAFF. The J gene is TRBJ1-1, the V gene TRBV3-1; D uncertain. The V end lost 1 base, the J end lost 5 bases, and 5 bases lay between the germline ends. This CDR3 contains 12 residues. CDR1 and CDR2 from the germline V gene are LGHDT and YNNKEL (reference sequence).